This paragraph covers one T cell receptor beta chain sequence. Using immunoSEQ multiplex PCR, the repertoire was profiled, and TCRdb retains in-frame clones only, with some absent. This table holds 40,000 to 45,000 clones, around 90% found once. The entry originates in a study of T cell changes during pregnancy in multiple sclerosis. This sequence was found in a female donor with multiple sclerosis, enrolled in a pregnancy study. The sample was CD4+ T cells from peripheral blood mononuclear cells, taken in the first trimester of pregnancy.

Here the CDR3 reads CASRTIQGNTEAFF. CDR3 DNA: TGTGCCAGCAGAACGATACAGGGGAACACTGAAGCTTTCTTT. The chain uses TRBV6-5 and TRBJ1-1; TRBD1 might be the D (6 bases). The CDR3 length is 14 residues. Trimming removed 6 bases at V and 1 base at J, with 12 bases between. Germline V gives CDR1 MNHEY, CDR2 SVGAGI.